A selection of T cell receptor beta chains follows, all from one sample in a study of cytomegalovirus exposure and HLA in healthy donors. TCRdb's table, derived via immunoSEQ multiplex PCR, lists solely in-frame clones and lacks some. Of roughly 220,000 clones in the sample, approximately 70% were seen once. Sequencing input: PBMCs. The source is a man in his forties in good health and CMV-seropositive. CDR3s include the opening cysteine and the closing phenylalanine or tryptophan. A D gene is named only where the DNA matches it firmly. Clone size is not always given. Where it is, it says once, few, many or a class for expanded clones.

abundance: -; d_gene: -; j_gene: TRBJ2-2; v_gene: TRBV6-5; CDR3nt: TGTGCCACCTGCCCCTGGACTCAAAACACCGGGGAGCTGTTTTTT; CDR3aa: CATCPWTQNTGELFF
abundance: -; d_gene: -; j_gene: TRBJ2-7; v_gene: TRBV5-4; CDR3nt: TGTGCCAGCAGCTTCCCAGCGGGCAACTCCTACGAGCAGTACTTC; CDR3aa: CASSFPAGNSYEQYF
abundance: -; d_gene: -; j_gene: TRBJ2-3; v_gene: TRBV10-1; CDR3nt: TGCGCCAGCAGTGAATCCTATGGTGGCGGGGCTGGCGTCGATACGCAGTATTTT; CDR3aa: CASSESYGGGAGVDTQYF
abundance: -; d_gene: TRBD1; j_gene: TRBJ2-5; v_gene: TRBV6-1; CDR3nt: TGTGCCAGCAGCTCCCGACAGGGGGGAAAAGAGACCCAGTACTTC; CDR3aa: CASSSRQGGKETQYF
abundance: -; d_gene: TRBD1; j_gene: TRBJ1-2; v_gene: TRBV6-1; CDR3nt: TGTGCCAGCAGGGGGACAGGGGGCGACTATGGCTACACCTTC; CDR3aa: CASRGTGGDYGYTF
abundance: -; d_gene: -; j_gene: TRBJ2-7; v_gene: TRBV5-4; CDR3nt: TGCGCCAGCAGCTTGGGGGGGCCAGGGAGCTACGAGCAGTACTTC; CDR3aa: CASSLGGPGSYEQYF
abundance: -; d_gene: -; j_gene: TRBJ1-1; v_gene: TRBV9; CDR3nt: TGTGCCAGCAGCGTTAAGGAGCGGAACACTGAAGCTTTCTTT; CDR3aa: CASSVKERNTEAFF
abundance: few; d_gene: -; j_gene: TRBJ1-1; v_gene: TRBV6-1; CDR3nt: TGTGCCAGCAACTGGGCAGGGCGGAACACTGAAGCTTTCTTT; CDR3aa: CASNWAGRNTEAFF
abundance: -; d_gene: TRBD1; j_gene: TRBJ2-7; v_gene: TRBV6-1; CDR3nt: TGTGCCAGCAGTCTACAGGGGTCCTACGAGCAGTACTTC; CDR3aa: CASSLQGSYEQYF
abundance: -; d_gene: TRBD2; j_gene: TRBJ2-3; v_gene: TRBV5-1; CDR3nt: TGCGCCAGCAGCCTGAGGACTAGCGGGTTCGATACGCAGTATTTT; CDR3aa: CASSLRTSGFDTQYF
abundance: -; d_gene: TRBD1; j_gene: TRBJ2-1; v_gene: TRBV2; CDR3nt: TGTGCCAGCACTCGGGGACAGGGCCTACGGGATGAGCAGTTCTTC; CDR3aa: CASTRGQGLRDEQFF
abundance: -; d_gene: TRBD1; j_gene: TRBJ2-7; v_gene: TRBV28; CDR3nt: TGTGCCAGCAGTTTACGATCCAGGGGGAAGAACGAGCAGTACTTC; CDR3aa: CASSLRSRGKNEQYF
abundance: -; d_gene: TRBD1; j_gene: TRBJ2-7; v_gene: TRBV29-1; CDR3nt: TGCAGCGTTGAGGGGACAGGGGCCGACGAGCAGTACTTC; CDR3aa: CSVEGTGADEQYF
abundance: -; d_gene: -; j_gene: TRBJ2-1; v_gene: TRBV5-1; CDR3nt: TGCGCCAGCAGCTTGGAGGGCGTAGGAAGTGTCGGGACCTACAATGAGCAGTTCTTC; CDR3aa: CASSLEGVGSVGTYNEQFF
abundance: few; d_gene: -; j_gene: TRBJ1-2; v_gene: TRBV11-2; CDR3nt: TGTGCCAGCAGCTTAGAACGAGACTATGGCTACACCTTC; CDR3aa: CASSLERDYGYTF
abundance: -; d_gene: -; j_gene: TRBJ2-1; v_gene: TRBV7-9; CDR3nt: TGTGCCAGCAGCCACGGGAACAATTTCGATGAGCCGTTCTTC; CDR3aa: CASSHGNNFDEPFF
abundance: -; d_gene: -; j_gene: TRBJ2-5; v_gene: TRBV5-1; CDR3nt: TGCGCCAGCAGCTGGGAGACAGGGACCCAGTACTTC; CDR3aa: CASSWETGTQYF
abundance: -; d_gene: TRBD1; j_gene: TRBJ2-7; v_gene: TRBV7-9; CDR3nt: TGTGCCAGCAGCCCCAGGGGGACCACCTACGAGCAGTACTTC; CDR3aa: CASSPRGTTYEQYF
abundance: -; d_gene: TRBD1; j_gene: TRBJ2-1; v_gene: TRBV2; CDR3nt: TGTGCCAGCAGCCCGGGACAGAGAGTGGACAATGAGCAGTTCTTC; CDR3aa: CASSPGQRVDNEQFF
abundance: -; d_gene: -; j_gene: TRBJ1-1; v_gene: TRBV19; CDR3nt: TGTGCCAGTAGTATTACGGTGAACACTGAAGCTTTCTTT; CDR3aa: CASSITVNTEAFF
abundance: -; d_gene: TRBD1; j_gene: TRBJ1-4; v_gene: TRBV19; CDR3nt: TGTGCCAGTACCCTCAGACCGGACAGGGAGGGAGAAAAACTGTTTTTT; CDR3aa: CASTLRPDREGEKLFF
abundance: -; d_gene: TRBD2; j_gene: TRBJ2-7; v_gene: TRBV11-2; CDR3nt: TGTGCCAGCAGCCCAGGGACTAGCGGGCCCATCTACGAGCAGTACTTC; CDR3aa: CASSPGTSGPIYEQYF
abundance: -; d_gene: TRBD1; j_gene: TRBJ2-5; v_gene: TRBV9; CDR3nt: TGTGCCAGCAGCGTAGCTGGGACAGGGGACCAAGAGAACCAGTACTTC; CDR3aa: CASSVAGTGDQENQYF
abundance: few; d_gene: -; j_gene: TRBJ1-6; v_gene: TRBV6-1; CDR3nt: TGTGCCAGCAGTGAAATCAGCTCCTATAATTCACCCCTCCACTTT; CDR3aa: CASSEISSYNSPLHF
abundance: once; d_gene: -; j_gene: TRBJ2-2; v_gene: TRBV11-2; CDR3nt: TGTGCCAGCAGCTGGACAGTCGAGGGGACCGGGGAGCTGTTTTTT; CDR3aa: CASSWTVEGTGELFF
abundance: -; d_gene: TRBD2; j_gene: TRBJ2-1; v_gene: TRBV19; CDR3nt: TGTGCCAGTACCCTAACAAGGGCTAGCGGGGACGGTGAGCAGTTCTTC; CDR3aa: CASTLTRASGDGEQFF
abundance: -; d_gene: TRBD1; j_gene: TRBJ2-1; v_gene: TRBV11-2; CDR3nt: TGTGCCAGCAGCCCAACCGGGACAGGGGGAAGTGAGCAGTTCTTC; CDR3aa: CASSPTGTGGSEQFF
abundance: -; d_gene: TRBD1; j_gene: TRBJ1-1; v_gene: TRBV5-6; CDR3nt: TGTGCCAGCAGCTTTTCAGGGGGCGGGACTGAAGCTTTCTTT; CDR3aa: CASSFSGGGTEAFF
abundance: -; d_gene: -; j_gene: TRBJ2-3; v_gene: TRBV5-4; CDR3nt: TGTGCCAGCAGCTTGGGTGGCCCAACAGATACGCAGTATTTT; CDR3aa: CASSLGGPTDTQYF